This TCR beta chain appears in the sequencing data of a study of glioma-infiltrating T cells after dendritic cell vaccination. Across the whole study: The vaccine used monocyte-derived dendritic cells pulsed overnight with autologous tumor lysate.

Isocitrate dehydrogenase mutation was absent in all glioblastoma patients. In germline, CDR1 is LNHNV, CDR2 YYDKDF (reference sequence). The CDR3 spans 14 residues. The V end was cut by 3 bases, the J end by 6 bases, with 14 bases between. Amplification used 60 V beta primers and 13 J beta primers. Sequenced by immunoSEQ multiplex PCR; TCRdb stores in-frame clones only, minus some. The sample shows about 92,000 clones, approximately 84% of them seen only once. The chain joins TRBV15 to TRBJ1-2; D is perhaps TRBD1 (6 bases). The sequence was obtained from a human donor with glioblastoma. The sample in question was blood, obtained before dendritic cell vaccination. CDR3 residues: CATSSRDNYHGYTF. The DNA of the CDR3 is TGTGCCACCAGCAGCCGGGACAACTACCATGGCTACACCTTC.